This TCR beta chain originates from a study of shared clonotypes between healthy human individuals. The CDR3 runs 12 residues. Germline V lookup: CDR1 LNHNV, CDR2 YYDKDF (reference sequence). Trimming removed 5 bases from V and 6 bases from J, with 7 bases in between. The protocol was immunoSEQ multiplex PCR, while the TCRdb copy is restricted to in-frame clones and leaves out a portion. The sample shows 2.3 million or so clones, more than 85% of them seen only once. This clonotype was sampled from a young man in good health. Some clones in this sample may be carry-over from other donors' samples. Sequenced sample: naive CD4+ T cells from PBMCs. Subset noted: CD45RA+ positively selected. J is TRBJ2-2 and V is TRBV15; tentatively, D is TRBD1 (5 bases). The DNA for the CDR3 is TGTGCCACCAGCTTGGGGCCCGGGGAGCTGTTTTTT. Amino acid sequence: CATSLGPGELFF.